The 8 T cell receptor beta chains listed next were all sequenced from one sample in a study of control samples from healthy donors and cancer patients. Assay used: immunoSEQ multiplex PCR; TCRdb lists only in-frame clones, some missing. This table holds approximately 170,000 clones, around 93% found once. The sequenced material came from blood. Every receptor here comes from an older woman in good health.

Here the CDR3 DNA reads TGTGCCACCAGTGACCGCAGGGAATCCACCCAGTACTTC. Protein product: CATSDRRESTQYF. J is TRBJ2-5 and V is TRBV24-1, with a weak D call TRBD1 (5 bases). Trimming took 4 bases from V and 8 from J, leaving 13 bases between them. Per the germline V gene, CDR1 is KGHDR and CDR2 is SFDVKD. There are 13 residues in the CDR3.

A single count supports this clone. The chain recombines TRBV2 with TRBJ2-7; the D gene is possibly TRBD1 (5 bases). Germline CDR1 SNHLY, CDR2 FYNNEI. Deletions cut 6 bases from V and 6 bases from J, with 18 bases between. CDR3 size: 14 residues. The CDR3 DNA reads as TGTGCCAGCAGGATGACAGTCCCTCTTGGCGAGCAGTACTTC. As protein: CASRMTVPLGEQYF.

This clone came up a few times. Written as DNA, the CDR3 is TGTGCCAGCAGTGGTCAGGGGGCTGGTCAAGATGGCTACACCTTC. Translating gives CASSGQGAGQDGYTF. The V call is TRBV2, the J call TRBJ1-2; 8 bases line up with TRBD1. Germline CDR1 SNHLY, CDR2 FYNNEI. The CDR3 loop spans 15 amino acids. V lost 4 bases, J lost 6 bases, and 10 bases stayed unmatched.

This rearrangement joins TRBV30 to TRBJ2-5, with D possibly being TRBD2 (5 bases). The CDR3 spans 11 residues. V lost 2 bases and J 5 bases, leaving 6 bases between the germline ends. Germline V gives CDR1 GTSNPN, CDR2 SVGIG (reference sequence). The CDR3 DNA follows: TGTGCCTGGAGTTCGGGGGAGACCCAGTACTTC. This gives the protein CAWSSGETQYF.

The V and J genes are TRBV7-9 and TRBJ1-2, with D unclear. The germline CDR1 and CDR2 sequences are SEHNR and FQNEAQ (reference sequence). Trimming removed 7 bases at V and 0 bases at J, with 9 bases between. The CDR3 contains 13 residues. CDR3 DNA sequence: TGTGCCAGCAACTTCGGAGCTAACTATGGCTACACCTTC. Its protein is CASNFGANYGYTF.

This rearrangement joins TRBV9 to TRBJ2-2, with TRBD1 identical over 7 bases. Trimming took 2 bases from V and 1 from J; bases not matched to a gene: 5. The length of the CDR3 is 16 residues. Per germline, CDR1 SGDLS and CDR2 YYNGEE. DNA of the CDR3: TGTGCCAGCAGCGTCTCGGGACAGATGAACACCGGGGAGCTGTTTTTT. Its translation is CASSVSGQMNTGELFF.

Here the CDR3 DNA reads TGTGCCTGGAGGGAAAGCACACTAGTGTCTACTGAAGCTTTCTTT. Amino acid sequence: CAWRESTLVSTEAFF. The chain carries TRBV30 and TRBJ1-1; D is unclear. CDR3 length: 15 residues. V shed 3 bases and J shed 5 bases, with 19 bases lying between them. Germline V gene data show CDR1 as GTSNPN and CDR2 as SVGIG (reference sequence). Full variable domain (rest looked up from reference TRBV30 and TRBJ1-1): SQTIHQWPATLVQPVGSPLSLECTVEGTSNPNLYWYRQAAGRGLQLLFYSVGIGQISSEVPQNLSASRPQDRQFILSSKKLLLSDSGFYLCAWRESTLVSTEAFFGQGTRLTVV.

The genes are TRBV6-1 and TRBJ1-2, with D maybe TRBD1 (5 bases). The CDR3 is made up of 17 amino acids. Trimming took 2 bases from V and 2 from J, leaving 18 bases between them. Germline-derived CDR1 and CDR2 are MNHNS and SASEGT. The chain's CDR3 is CASSEKDGGAWNYGYTF. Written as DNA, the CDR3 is TGTGCCAGCAGTGAAAAGGACGGAGGGGCGTGGAACTATGGCTACACCTTC.